This T cell receptor (beta chain) was captured in a study of OX40 agonist ivuxolimab in advanced cancers. Across the study: With a range of roughly 23 to 79, age averaged approximately 60 years, and around 80% were male. Three patients responded partially, comprising one with hepatocellular carcinoma and two with cutaneous melanoma. Study-level points and caveats: At doses 0.1 to 3.0 mg/kg, CD4+ and CD8+ clones expanded.

The CDR3 is 15 amino acids. Unmatched junction bases numbered 6, after V lost 3 bases and J lost 5 bases. CDR1 is KGHSH and CDR2 is LQKENI in the germline V gene. As regards this clone: Its antigen remains unknown.

Sequenced by immunoSEQ multiplex PCR; TCRdb stores in-frame clones only, minus some. Of tens of thousands of clones listed, 80% to 90% are singletons. If patients had autoimmune disease history or systemic immunosuppression, they were excluded. V usage is TRBV18 and J usage is TRBJ1-2; 10 bases are a match to TRBD1. Here the sequenced sample was CD4+ or CD8+ T cells sorted from blood, taken in a trial of the OX40 agonist ivuxolimab. The source of this sequence is an adult with an advanced solid tumor such as melanoma, head and neck, liver or kidney cancer. CDR3 bases: TGTGCCAGCTCACCTGACAGGGGGCGGGCATATGGCTACACCTTC. Residues: CASSPDRGRAYGYTF.